The 11 T cell receptor beta chains below were found in one sample sequenced in a study of Graves' ophthalmopathy and Graves' hyperthyroidism. The authors amplified TCR beta CDR3 regions, and they did so from RNA transcripts for repertoire sequencing. Scientists carried out first-round RT-PCR using HTBI primers and then a second-round multiplex PCR. Using its own MiXCR run on the multiplex PCR reads, TCRdb lists one record per CDR3 protein. Here the sample spans hundreds of thousands of distinct CDR3 sequences, 22% being singletons. Input material: peripheral blood. Source of these receptors: a woman between 18 and 30 years old with stable Graves' hyperthyroidism. Some clones in this sample may be carry-over from other donors' samples.

This clonotype was recorded at least ten times. This chain links TRBV6-7 with TRBJ2-7, with no clear D. TRBV6-7 is assigned to the ORF class and has an uncertain function. V was shortened by 7 bases and J by 6 bases, with 4 bases between the two germline ends. The CDR3 totals 9 residues. The CDR3 sequence is CASTAEQYF. The CDR3, as DNA: TGTGCCAGCACCGCCGAGCAGTACTTC.

This clonotype was detected once. The rearrangement joins TRBV5-1 to TRBJ1-1; tentatively, D is TRBD1 (6 bases). With 4 bases removed from V and 5 bases from J, the gap between germline ends came to 21 bases. The CDR3 loop spans 16 amino acids. Germline-derived CDR1 and CDR2 are SGHRS and YFSETQ. The DNA for the CDR3 is TGCGCCAGCAGCCTCCAGGGGTTCGGGTCGGGGACTGAAGCTTTCTTT. Its protein is CASSLQGFGSGTEAFF. The variable domain in full, completed from reference TRBV5-1 and TRBJ1-1, reads KAGVTQTPRYLIKTRGQQVTLSCSPISGHRSVSWYQQTPGQGLQFLFEYFSETQRNKGNFPGRFSGRQFSNSRSEMNVSTLELGDSALYLCASSLQGFGSGTEAFFGQGTRLTVV.

The rearrangement uses TRBV11-2 and TRBJ2-7, with D perhaps TRBD1 or TRBD2 (5 bases each). The V and J ends lost 0 bases and 2 bases respectively, with 11 bases between them. Germline assignment: CDR1 SGHAT and CDR2 FQNNGV. The CDR3 has 15 amino acids. CDR3 in amino acids: CASSLDPGPTYEQYF. In DNA form, the CDR3 reads TGTGCCAGCAGCTTAGATCCGGGACCAACCTACGAGCAGTACTTC.

This clonotype was detected a few times. One junction end disagrees with the germline gene, perhaps due to a read error. The chain couples TRBV7-3 to TRBJ2-2; the D call may be TRBD1 or TRBD2 (5 bases each). The CDR3 runs 14 residues. Germline V gene data show CDR1 as SGHTA and CDR2 as FQGTGA. As DNA, the CDR3 is TGTGCCAGCAGCTTAGCAGGGAACACCGGGGAGCTGTGTTTT. Protein sequence: CASSLAGNTGELCF. The variable domain in full, completed from reference TRBV7-3 and TRBJ2-2, reads GAGVSQTPSNKVTEKGKYVELRCDPISGHTALYWYRQSLGQGPEFLIYFQGTGAADDSGLPNDRFFAVRPEGSVSTLKIQRTERGDSAVYLCASSLAGNTGELCFGEGSRLTVL.

This clonotype turned up a few times. This rearrangement joins TRBV11-2 to TRBJ1-1; maybe TRBD1 (6 bases). This CDR3 is 14 amino acids long. CDR1 and CDR2 (germline): SGHAT, FQNNGV. Trimming removed 5 bases at V and 7 bases at J, with 17 bases between. The chain's CDR3 is CASSPRGWALEAFF. DNA for the CDR3: TGTGCCAGCAGCCCTAGGGGGTGGGCCCTTGAAGCTTTCTTT.

This clonotype was seen repeatedly, ten times or more. CDR3 sequence (DNA): TGTGCCAGCAGCTTAACCGGGACAGGGGACTATGGCTACACCTTC. Residues: CASSLTGTGDYGYTF. The gene calls are TRBV11-3 and TRBJ1-2; 10 nucleotides line up with TRBD1. The CDR3 has 15 amino acids. The junction had 3 bases not matched to a gene; V was cut back by 2 bases and J by 3 bases. Looked up from germline, CDR1 is SGHNT and CDR2 is YENEEA.

This clonotype was counted only a few times. J is TRBJ2-7 and V is TRBV9, with 9 bases lining up with TRBD2. The CDR3 covers 14 residues. The trim removed 1 base at V and 7 bases at J, leaving 6 bases unmatched. In germline, CDR1 is SGDLS, CDR2 YYNGEE. The DNA of the CDR3 is TGTGCCAGCAGCGTAAGCGGGAGGACCAGAGAGCAGTACTTC. It translates to CASSVSGRTREQYF. Full variable domain (missing parts from reference TRBV9 and TRBJ2-7): DSGVTQTPKHLITATGQRVTLRCSPRSGDLSVYWYQQSLDQGLQFLIQYYNGEERAKGNILERFSAQQFPDLHSELNLSSLELGDSALYFCASSVSGRTREQYFGPGTRLTVT.

The sample holds many counts of this clonotype. V is TRBV6-1 and J is TRBJ2-2; possibly TRBD1 for D (5 bases). Trimming removed 4 bases from V and 6 bases from J, with 9 bases in between. Germline V gene data show CDR1 as MNHNS and CDR2 as SASEGT. This CDR3 comprises 13 residues. The CDR3 here is CASSAQGAGELFF. The CDR3 DNA follows: TGTGCCAGCAGTGCCCAGGGCGCCGGGGAGCTGTTTTTT.

The chain is built from TRBV19 and TRBJ1-2; TRBD1 matches at 7 bases. From germline, CDR1 is LNHDA and CDR2 SQIVND (reference sequence). Losses at the gene ends were 5 bases for V and 2 bases for J; bases not matched to a gene: 5. This CDR3 has 14 amino acids. The chain's CDR3 is CASSWTGMNYGYTF. In DNA, the CDR3 is TGTGCCAGTAGTTGGACAGGAATGAACTATGGCTACACCTTC.

The chain joins TRBV2 to TRBJ1-1; D is unclear. This CDR3 has 13 residues. The germline CDR1 and CDR2 sequences are SNHLY and FYNNEI. The V end was cut by 4 bases, the J end by 7 bases, with 13 bases between. This chain's CDR3 is CASSVSERSEAFF. The CDR3 nucleotides are TGTGCCAGCAGTGTCAGTGAGCGGAGTGAAGCTTTCTTT.

This clonotype was counted many times. This chain uses TRBV6-5 with TRBJ1-5, with D uncertain. The CDR3 has 12 residues. Germline V gene lookup returns CDR1 MNHEY and CDR2 SVGAGI. Trimming took 2 bases from V and 5 from J, leaving 4 bases between them. The CDR3 region has the DNA TGTGCCAGCAGTTACGTGCATCAGCCCCAGCATTTT. Its translation: CASSYVHQPQHF.